Following are 13 T cell receptor beta chains from one sample sequenced in a study of radiotherapy plus CTLA-4 blockade in lung cancer. Clones were read by immunoSEQ multiplex PCR, and TCRdb kept only the in-frame ones, dropping some. The sample lists about 80,000 clones, roughly 79% seen once, with 22% in the top ten. The specimen comprised peripheral blood, sampled from a patient treated with radiotherapy plus ipilimumab. Receptors originate from a human donor with non-small cell lung cancer whose response to radiotherapy plus ipilimumab could not be evaluated. Some clones in this sample may be carry-over from other donors' samples.

The genes are TRBV12-1 and TRBJ2-2; the table names TRBD1, a call not compared with the DNA. TRBV12-1 has pseudogene status. The CDR3 covers 15 residues. CDR3 nucleotide sequence: TGTGCCAGCAGCTTGTGGACAGGGGAGACCGGGGAGCTGTTTTTT. Protein: CASSLWTGETGELFF.

This rearrangement joins TRBV6-1 to TRBJ1-3; perhaps TRBD1 as D (6 bases). Looked up from germline, CDR1 is MNHNS and CDR2 is SASEGT. Trimming left V 4 bases short and J 0 bases short, with 10 bases between. The CDR3 spans 15 residues. CDR3 amino acids: CASSGPRGSGNTIYF. DNA of the CDR3: TGTGCCAGCAGTGGACCCAGGGGCTCTGGAAACACCATATATTTT.

The chain joins TRBV2 to TRBJ2-7; D possibly corresponds to TRBD2 (6 bases). V was cut by 5 bases and J by 3 bases, with 8 bases left in between. Looked up from germline, CDR1 is SNHLY and CDR2 is FYNNEI. The CDR3 spans 12 residues. The CDR3 loop is CASSTDYYEQYF. CDR3 nucleotide sequence: TGTGCCAGCAGTACGGACTACTACGAGCAGTACTTC.

This clone was detected only a few times. The J gene is TRBJ1-5, the V gene TRBV28; 7 positions match TRBD1. The CDR3 contains 17 residues. Germline V CDR1 and CDR2: MDHEN, SYDVKM. With 3 bases clipped from V and 0 bases from J, the junction kept 8 bases outside the gene matches. The CDR3 DNA reads TGTGCCAGCAGTTTCCACAGGGGCTATTATAGCAATCAGCCCCAGCATTTT. Encoded protein: CASSFHRGYYSNQPQHF.

This clone occurred a few times. The rearrangement joins TRBV11-2 to TRBJ1-2; no firm D call. Germline CDR1 reads SGHAT; CDR2 reads FQNNGV. The CDR3 has 13 amino acids. Trimming stripped 3 bases from V and 4 bases from J, with 9 bases between. The CDR3 spells CASSLEGGYGYTF. CDR3 coding DNA: TGTGCCAGCAGCTTGGAGGGAGGCTATGGCTACACCTTC.

This chain's CDR3 is CASSYPGINIQYF. In nucleotides, the CDR3 is TGTGCCAGCAGTTACCCCGGGATAAACATTCAGTACTTC. The genes are TRBV6-5 and TRBJ2-4, with a weak D call TRBD2 (5 bases). Germline V gives CDR1 MNHEY, CDR2 SVGAGI. The CDR3 has 13 amino acids. Trimming left V 2 bases short and J 6 bases short, with 8 bases between.

V usage is TRBV27 and J usage is TRBJ2-7; 13 bases line up with TRBD2. CDR1 and CDR2 from the germline V gene are MNHEY and SMNVEV (reference sequence). V trimming: 5 bases; J trimming: 3 bases; junction bases outside the gene matches: 1. The CDR3 extends over 14 amino acids. The CDR3: CASSRLAGGYEQYF. The DNA for the CDR3 is TGTGCCAGCAGTAGACTAGCGGGGGGCTACGAGCAGTACTTC.

This clone was picked up a small number of times. J is TRBJ2-7 and V is TRBV19; tentatively, D is TRBD2 (6 bases). Germline CDR1 and CDR2: LNHDA and SQIVND (reference sequence). Trimming removed 2 bases from V and 2 bases from J, with 13 bases in between. The CDR3 is made up of 15 amino acids. CDR3 protein: CASSIFRGAPYEQYF. CDR3 sequence (DNA): TGTGCCAGTAGTATATTCCGCGGGGCCCCCTACGAGCAGTACTTC.

V gene TRBV11-2 combines with J gene TRBJ2-3; no clear D gene. V was trimmed by 0 bases and J by 2 bases, leaving 3 bases between them. CDR3 size: 13 residues. The germline gives CDR1 SGHAT, CDR2 FQNNGV. The CDR3: CASSLDITDTQYF. The CDR3 bases are TGTGCCAGCAGCTTAGATATCACAGATACGCAGTATTTT.

V usage is TRBV28 and J usage is TRBJ2-3, with 9 bases that match TRBD2. Germline lookup yields CDR1 MDHEN and CDR2 SYDVKM. The CDR3 totals 14 residues. J gave up 5 bases and V 6 bases, and 6 bases lay outside the gene matches. The CDR3 DNA sequence: TGTGCCAGCAGCCCGACTAGCGGTGGAGATACGCAGTATTTT. Protein sequence: CASSPTSGGDTQYF.

This chain uses TRBV27 with TRBJ1-6; a weak D match, TRBD1 (5 bases). Germline loops: CDR1 MNHEY, CDR2 SMNVEV (reference sequence). V lost 5 bases and J lost 10, with 24 bases in between. The CDR3 is 17 residues long. CDR3 in amino acids: CASSLRVGGTRGSPLHF. The DNA for the CDR3 is TGTGCCAGCAGTCTAAGAGTCGGGGGGACCCGAGGGTCACCCCTCCACTTT.

This chain's CDR3 is CASKKGHSNTEAFF. The CDR3 nucleotides read TGTGCCAGCAAAAAGGGACATTCGAACACTGAAGCTTTCTTT. This chain links TRBV6-5 with TRBJ1-1; D is possibly TRBD1 (6 bases). Trimming stripped 7 bases from V and 1 base from J, with 13 bases between. CDR1 and CDR2 from the germline V gene are MNHEY and SVGAGI. This CDR3 spans 14 amino acids.

The chain couples TRBV7-9 to TRBJ2-7, with 8 positions matching TRBD1. Losses at the gene ends were 5 bases for V and 9 bases for J; bases not matched to a gene: 6. There are 12 residues in the CDR3. CDR1 is SEHNR, CDR2 FQNEAQ, per germline (reference sequence). The CDR3 protein is CASSPGQGGQYF. The CDR3 region has the DNA TGTGCCAGCAGCCCCGGACAGGGAGGGCAGTACTTC.